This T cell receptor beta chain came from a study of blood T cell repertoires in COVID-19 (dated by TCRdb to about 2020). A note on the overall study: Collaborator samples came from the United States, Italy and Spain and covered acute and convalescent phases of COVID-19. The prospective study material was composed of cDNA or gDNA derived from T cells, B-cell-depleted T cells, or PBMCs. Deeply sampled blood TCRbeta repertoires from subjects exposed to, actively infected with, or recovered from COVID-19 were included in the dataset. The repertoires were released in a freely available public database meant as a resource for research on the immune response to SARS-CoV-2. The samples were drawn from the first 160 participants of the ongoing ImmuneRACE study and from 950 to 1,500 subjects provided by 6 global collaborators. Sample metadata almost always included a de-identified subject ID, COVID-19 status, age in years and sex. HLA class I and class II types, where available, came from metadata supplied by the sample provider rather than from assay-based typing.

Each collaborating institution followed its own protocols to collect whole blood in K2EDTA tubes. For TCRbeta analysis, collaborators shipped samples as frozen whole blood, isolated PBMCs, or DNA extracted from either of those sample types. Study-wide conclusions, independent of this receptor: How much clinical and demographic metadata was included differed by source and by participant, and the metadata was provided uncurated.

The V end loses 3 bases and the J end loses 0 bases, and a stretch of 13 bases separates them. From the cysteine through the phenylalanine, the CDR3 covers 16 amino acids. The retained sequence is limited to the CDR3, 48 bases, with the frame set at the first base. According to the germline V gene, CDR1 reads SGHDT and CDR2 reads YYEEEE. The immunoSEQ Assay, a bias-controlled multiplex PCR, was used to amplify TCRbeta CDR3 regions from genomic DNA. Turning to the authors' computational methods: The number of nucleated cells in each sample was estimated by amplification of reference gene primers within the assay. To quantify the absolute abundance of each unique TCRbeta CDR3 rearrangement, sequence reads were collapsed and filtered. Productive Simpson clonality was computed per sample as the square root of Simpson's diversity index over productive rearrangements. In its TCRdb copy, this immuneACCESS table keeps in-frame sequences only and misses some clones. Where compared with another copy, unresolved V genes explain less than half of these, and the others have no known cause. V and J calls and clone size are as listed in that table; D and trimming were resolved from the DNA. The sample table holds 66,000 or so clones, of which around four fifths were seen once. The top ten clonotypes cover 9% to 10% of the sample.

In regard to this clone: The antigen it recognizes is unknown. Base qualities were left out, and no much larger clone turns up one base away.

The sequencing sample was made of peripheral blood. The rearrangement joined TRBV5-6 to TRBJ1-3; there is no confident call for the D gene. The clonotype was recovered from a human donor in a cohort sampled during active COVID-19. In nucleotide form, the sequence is TGTGCCAGCAGCTCCTACAGCTTACTCTCTGGAAACACCATATATTTT. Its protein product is CASSSYSLLSGNTIYF.